The 23 T cell receptor beta chains given below trace back to one sample, sequenced in a study of cytomegalovirus exposure and HLA in healthy donors (TCRdb year 2017). Library preparation was by the immunoSEQ multiplex PCR assay. A mixture of 60 forward primers for TCR Vbeta segments and 13 reverse primers for TCR Jbeta segments was used in the multiplex PCR. Here the immuneACCESS table is served through TCRdb, limited to in-frame sequences with V and J called. Missing clones are a known gap in these copies; in checked studies unresolved V genes cover under half, and the rest lacks a known reason. This sample's records show about 51,000 clones. Less than 2.5% of the sample comes from the top ten. Sequences were obtained from PBMCs. The receptors stem from a female donor in good health and CMV-seronegative.

This chain links TRBV9 with TRBJ1-5; 9 bases align to TRBD1. The CDR3 has 15 residues. The germline V gene has CDR1 SGDLS and CDR2 YYNGEE. After removal of 4 bases from V and 0 bases from J, the junction contained 2 bases not matched to a gene. CDR3 region: CASSRQGGSNQPQHF. The CDR3 region has the DNA TGTGCCAGCAGCCGACAGGGGGGTAGCAATCAGCCCCAGCATTTT.

The chain combines TRBV30 with TRBJ1-2, with D maybe TRBD1 (5 bases). The CDR3 covers 14 residues. V was cut by 3 bases and J by 4 bases, with 15 bases left in between. Germline V gene lookup returns CDR1 GTSNPN and CDR2 SVGIG (reference sequence). The CDR3 sequence is CAWRTVDSSYGYTF. The CDR3 DNA follows: TGTGCCTGGAGGACAGTTGATTCCTCCTATGGCTACACCTTC.

The chain joins TRBV18 to TRBJ1-1, with 10 bases identical to TRBD1. The CDR3 runs to 14 residues. J lost 7 bases, V lost 5 bases, and 7 bases had no gene match. CDR1 is KGHSH and CDR2 is LQKENI in the germline V gene. The chain's CDR3 is CASSADRGTHEAFF. The CDR3 bases are TGTGCCAGCTCAGCGGACAGGGGGACTCATGAAGCTTTCTTT. Variable domain in full (rest from reference TRBV18 and TRBJ1-1): NAGVMQNPRHLVRRRGQEARLRCSPMKGHSHVYWYRQLPEEGLKFMVYLQKENIIDESGMPKERFSAEFPKEGPSILRIQQVVRGDSAAYFCASSADRGTHEAFFGQGTRLTVV.

V usage is TRBV19 and J usage is TRBJ1-1, with D perhaps TRBD1 (6 bases). CDR1 is LNHDA and CDR2 is SQIVND in the germline V gene (reference sequence). The ends were cut back, 3 bases at V and 11 bases at J, with 16 bases in the middle. There are 13 residues in the CDR3. Here the CDR3 reads CASSIDGGGVAFF. The CDR3 bases are TGTGCCAGTAGTATCGACGGGGGGGGCGTGGCTTTCTTT.

The V call is TRBV5-1, the J call TRBJ1-1; D is perhaps TRBD1 (5 bases). Trimming cost V 1 base and J 4 bases, with 20 bases left between them. The CDR3 totals 17 residues. CDR1 is SGHRS and CDR2 is YFSETQ in the germline V gene. DNA of the CDR3: TGCGCCAGCAGCTTGTGGGGGGGGGTTTCTGAGGGCACTGAAGCTTTCTTT. It encodes CASSLWGGVSEGTEAFF.

The chain combines TRBV5-1 with TRBJ2-2, with a tentative D call TRBD1 (6 bases). V was clipped by 6 bases and J by 0 bases, with 30 bases between them. This CDR3 is built from 21 residues. In germline, CDR1 is SGHRS, CDR2 YFSETQ. As DNA, the CDR3 is TGCGCCAGCACCCTACATATCCAATCGACTTGGGGGCCTACGAACACCGGGGAGCTGTTTTTT. It specifies CASTLHIQSTWGPTNTGELFF.

The rearrangement uses TRBV6-1 and TRBJ2-1, with 10 bases matching TRBD2. V lost 10 bases to trimming and J lost 6 bases; unmatched junction nucleotides: 12. This CDR3 has 15 amino acids. Per the germline V gene, CDR1 is MNHNS and CDR2 is SASEGT. The CDR3 region has the DNA TGTGCCAACACTCCCCTAGCGGGGGCTACCAATGAGCAGTTCTTC. This translates into CANTPLAGATNEQFF.

The chain carries TRBV5-6 and TRBJ2-7; 11 nucleotides match TRBD1. The CDR3 is 15 residues long. The V gene's germline CDR1 is SGHDT and CDR2 YYEEEE. The trim removed 4 bases at V and 4 bases at J, leaving 7 bases unmatched. Here the CDR3 reads CASSRFGTGGYEQYF. The CDR3 DNA sequence: TGTGCCAGCAGCCGTTTCGGGACAGGGGGATACGAGCAGTACTTC. Full variable domain (outside the CDR3, taken from reference TRBV5-6 and TRBJ2-7): DAGVTQSPTHLIKTRGQQVTLRCSPKSGHDTVSWYQQALGQGPQFIFQYYEEEERQRGNFPDRFSGHQFPNYSSELNVNALLLGDSALYLCASSRFGTGGYEQYFGPGTRLTVT.

This chain connects TRBV5-4 to TRBJ1-6; D may be TRBD1 (6 bases). The V gene lost 3 bases and the J gene lost 2 bases, with 9 bases spanning the gap. In germline, CDR1 is SGHNT, CDR2 YYREEE (reference sequence). The CDR3 is made up of 15 amino acids. CDR3 sequence (DNA): TGTGCCAGCAGCTCCAAGGGGGCCTATAATTCACCCCTCCACTTT. This encodes CASSSKGAYNSPLHF.

The V gene is TRBV5-6, the J gene TRBJ2-6; D ambiguous. CDR3 length: 15 amino acids. Germline CDR1 is SGHDT and CDR2 is YYEEEE. Between the trimmed V and J ends, which lost 0 bases and 3 bases, there was a span of 7 bases. The CDR3 here is CASSLELHGANVLTF. CDR3 in DNA: TGTGCCAGCAGCTTGGAACTGCATGGGGCCAACGTCCTGACTTTC.

The CDR3 nucleotides are TGTGCCAGCAGTTCCAGGGAAAAACTGTTTTTT. This codes for CASSSREKLFF. This sequence joins TRBV6-6 and TRBJ1-4, with no clear D. The CDR3 totals 11 residues. Trimming shortened V by 4 bases and J by 8 bases, and 5 bases separated the two germline ends. CDR1 is MNHNY, CDR2 SVGAGI, per germline (reference sequence).

On this clone: A read error may produce the germline difference seen at one junction end. The rearrangement joins TRBV6-5 to TRBJ1-1; D is ambiguous. The CDR3 runs 15 residues. The germline V gene has CDR1 MNHEY and CDR2 SVGAGI. The CDR3 coding sequence is TGTGCCGGCAGTTACTCGAGTATTGGTCCGATTGAAGCTTTCTTT. Its translation is CAGSYSSIGPIEAFF.

The chain couples TRBV18 to TRBJ1-1; 10 nucleotides line up with TRBD1. Germline trimming cut 6 bases from V and 10 bases from J; bases unmatched to any gene: 2. The length of the CDR3 is 11 residues. Germline-derived CDR1 and CDR2 are KGHSH and LQKENI. The CDR3 sequence: CASSGTGVAFF. In DNA form, the CDR3 reads TGTGCCAGCTCTGGGACAGGGGTAGCTTTCTTT.

The rearrangement joins TRBV6-1 to TRBJ2-3, with 8 bases matching TRBD2. The CDR3 runs 15 residues. Trimming at V came to 4 bases and at J to 0 bases, leaving 3 bases not matched to a gene. Germline CDR1 is MNHNS and CDR2 is SASEGT. CDR3 nucleotide sequence: TGTGCCAGCAGTGTCGAGCGGGGGAGCACAGATACGCAGTATTTT. Translating it yields CASSVERGSTDTQYF.

The chain is built from TRBV14 and TRBJ1-4; D gene unclear. Germline lookup yields CDR1 SGHDN and CDR2 FVKESK. The CDR3 has 15 amino acids. Trimming pared 0 bases from V and 8 bases from J, leaving 13 bases between. The CDR3 nucleotides read TGTGCCAGCAGCCAAGATCTCGGAGGAGGGGAAAAACTGTTTTTT. Protein: CASSQDLGGGEKLFF.

The V and J genes are TRBV5-8 and TRBJ2-1, with 11 bases identical to TRBD2. The V gene's germline CDR1 is SGHTS and CDR2 YDEGEE. Trimming removed 0 bases from V and 3 bases from J; junction bases left unmatched: 5. The length of the CDR3 is 17 residues. CDR3 bases: TGTGCCAGCAGCTTGGCCGGGACTAGCGGCTTCTACAATGAGCAGTTCTTC. Its protein product is CASSLAGTSGFYNEQFF. The full variable domain, completed using reference TRBV5-8 and TRBJ2-1, is EAGVTQSPTHLIKTRGQQATLRCSPISGHTSVYWYQQALGLGLQFLLWYDEGEERNRGNFPPRFSGRQFPNYSSELNVNALELEDSALYLCASSLAGTSGFYNEQFFGPGTRLTVL.

The gene calls are TRBV7-9 and TRBJ2-1, with D perhaps TRBD1 (6 bases). The CDR3 extends over 13 amino acids. Germline V gene data show CDR1 as SEHNR and CDR2 as FQNEAQ (reference sequence). V lost 1 base and J lost 6, with 7 bases in between. DNA of the CDR3: TGTGCCAGCAGCTTAGGAGGGGGCAATGAGCAGTTCTTC. Its protein is CASSLGGGNEQFF.

The rearrangement uses TRBV28 and TRBJ2-1; 12 bases match TRBD2. This CDR3 is built from 15 residues. Germline values: CDR1 MDHEN, CDR2 SYDVKM. J lost 6 bases, V lost 5 bases, and 5 bases had no gene match. CDR3 sequence (DNA): TGTGCCAGCAGTCTGACTAGCGGGAGATCCAATGAGCAGTTCTTC. Protein sequence: CASSLTSGRSNEQFF.

This chain connects TRBV27 to TRBJ1-1; TRBD1 matches 8 bases. Per germline, CDR1 MNHEY and CDR2 SMNVEV (reference sequence). After removal of 8 bases from V and 4 bases from J, the junction contained 6 bases not matched to a gene. The CDR3 spans 13 residues. The CDR3 nucleotides read TGTGCCAGCGTTCGACAGGGGAGCACTGAAGCTTTCTTT. It codes for CASVRQGSTEAFF.

The chain has TRBV14 and TRBJ2-3; 7 bases fit TRBD2. The CDR3 extends over 13 amino acids. V shed 4 bases, J shed 6 bases, and the junction held 4 bases outside the gene matches. Germline-derived CDR1 and CDR2 are SGHDN and FVKESK. CDR3 loop: CASSPGLGDTQYF. CDR3 nucleotides: TGTGCCAGCAGCCCTGGACTAGGGGATACGCAGTATTTT.

The rearrangement uses TRBV7-8 and TRBJ1-2; TRBD1 matches 7 bases. Germline-derived CDR1 and CDR2 are SGHVS and FQNEAQ. CDR3 size: 16 residues. Germline trimming cut 5 bases from V and 3 bases from J; bases unmatched to any gene: 12. The chain's CDR3 is CASSLYRDRSYYGYTF. The CDR3, as DNA: TGTGCCAGCAGCCTATACCGGGACAGATCTTACTATGGCTACACCTTC.

The rearrangement joins TRBV4-1 to TRBJ2-7; D is undetermined. The CDR3 has 13 amino acids. Germline CDR1 reads MGHRA; CDR2 reads YSYEKL. Trimming stripped 1 base from V and 2 bases from J, with 6 bases between. DNA of the CDR3: TGCGCCAGCAGCCAAGTAGCCGCCTACGAGCAGTACTTC. It is translated as CASSQVAAYEQYF.

The chain recombines TRBV29-1 with TRBJ2-3, with D possibly being TRBD1 (5 bases). Trimming shortened V by 3 bases and J by 6 bases, and 13 bases separated the two germline ends. The CDR3 totals 13 residues. Per germline, CDR1 SQVTM and CDR2 ANQGSEA. The CDR3 region is CSVDRAGRDTQYF. CDR3 DNA sequence: TGCAGCGTTGATCGGGCAGGGCGGGATACGCAGTATTTT.